This T cell receptor beta chain was documented in a study of shared clonotypes between healthy human individuals. Concerning this clone itself: Its antigen is still unknown. A clone one base away is much larger, so this may be a read error.

The authors ran the assay at deep level. This table comes from immunoSEQ multiplex PCR, and its TCRdb copy is limited to in-frame clones, with some not included. The sample records 950,000 to 1,100,000 clones, about 75% being singletons. Findings of the study overall: Sequencing depth was expected to affect clonotype sharing among donors.

With 7 bases removed from V and 4 bases from J, the gap between germline ends came to 19 bases. In germline, CDR1 is MNHEY, CDR2 SVGAGI. The CDR3 spans 15 residues. The genes are TRBV6-5 and TRBJ1-1, with a possible D match to TRBD1 (6 bases). This TCR came from a young man in good health. Material: memory CD4+ T cells sorted from blood. Subset of the sample: CD45RA-negative fraction. The CDR3 nucleotides read TGTGCCAGCACCTCACGATCCAGGGGTGTCACTGAAGCTTTCTTT. Translation: CASTSRSRGVTEAFF.